The next 14 T cell receptor beta chains were all read from a single sample in a study of shared clonotypes between healthy human individuals. Assay used: immunoSEQ multiplex PCR; TCRdb lists only in-frame clones, some missing. The data show about 800,000 clones, with roughly 96% seen just once and under 0.25% held by the top ten. It was CD45RO-negative cells, positively selected for CCR7, that made up naive CD8 cells, with terminally differentiated effector memory CD45RA+ cells excluded. The sample comprised naive CD8+ T cells sorted from blood. The source of these receptors is a man aged 25 to 40 in good health.

The genes are TRBV27 and TRBJ2-2, with 7 bases aligning to TRBD1. Trimming removed 6 bases from V and 5 bases from J; junction bases left unmatched: 12. Germline CDR1 and CDR2: MNHEY and SMNVEV (reference sequence). The length of the CDR3 is 16 residues. This CDR3 is CASRISGTETTGELFF. In DNA form, the CDR3 reads TGTGCCAGCAGAATTTCCGGGACAGAGACTACCGGGGAGCTGTTTTTT.

This clone was seen once. The CDR3 region has the DNA TGCGCCAGCAGCCAAGAGCGAAACACTGTCGACGAGCAGTACTTC. Protein product: CASSQERNTVDEQYF. This chain uses TRBV4-3 with TRBJ2-7, with D unclear. Per the germline V gene, CDR1 is LGHNA and CDR2 is YSLEER. Between the trimmed V and J ends, which lost 0 bases and 5 bases, there was a span of 14 bases. The CDR3 runs 15 residues.

The chain employs TRBV4-1 and TRBJ2-7, with 9 nucleotides matching TRBD2. The CDR3 sequence is 16 residues long. Germline V gene lookup returns CDR1 MGHRA and CDR2 YSYEKL. The ends lost 3 bases at V and 6 bases at J; junction bases unmatched: 12. The CDR3 reads CASSHRFSGSKLEQYF. CDR3 DNA sequence: TGCGCCAGCAGCCATAGATTTAGCGGGAGTAAGCTCGAGCAGTACTTC.

The chain recombines TRBV5-6 with TRBJ1-2; D not resolved. This CDR3 contains 12 residues. The V and J ends lost 5 bases and 5 bases respectively, with 10 bases between them. Germline CDR1 SGHDT, CDR2 YYEEEE. The CDR3 nucleotides are TGTGCCAGCAGGTTGTTGGGATATGGCTACACCTTC. This sequence encodes CASRLLGYGYTF.

This clone was recorded once. V usage is TRBV14 and J usage is TRBJ1-2; D remains ambiguous. Germline lookup yields CDR1 SGHDN and CDR2 FVKESK. V was cut by 0 bases and J by 8 bases, with 7 bases left in between. The CDR3 has 12 residues. The CDR3 protein is CASSQDRGGYTF. Written as DNA, the CDR3 is TGTGCCAGCAGCCAAGATCGAGGCGGCTACACCTTC.

This rearrangement joins TRBV6-5 to TRBJ2-1; D uncertain. V was cut by 11 bases and J by 7 bases, with 15 bases left in between. The germline CDR1 and CDR2 sequences are MNHEY and SVGAGI. CDR3 size: 12 residues. The CDR3 spells CASGKGGNEQFF. In DNA, the CDR3 is TGTGCCTCCGGAAAGGGCGGTAATGAGCAGTTCTTC.

V and J are TRBV9 and TRBJ2-7; 9 bases are shared with TRBD2. This CDR3 spans 12 amino acids. After removal of 5 bases from V and 6 bases from J, the junction contained 3 bases not matched to a gene. The germline gives CDR1 SGDLS, CDR2 YYNGEE. This CDR3 is CASSSGSREQYF. The CDR3 nucleotides are TGTGCCAGCAGTAGCGGGAGTCGCGAGCAGTACTTC.

The sample holds a few counts of this clone. The J gene is TRBJ2-3, the V gene TRBV5-1; unclear D gene. Looked up from germline, CDR1 is SGHRS and CDR2 is YFSETQ. Trimming removed 4 bases from V and 2 bases from J, with 11 bases in between. This CDR3 spans 14 amino acids. CDR3 loop: CASSQKWATDTQYF. In DNA, the CDR3 is TGCGCCAGCAGCCAGAAGTGGGCCACAGATACGCAGTATTTT.

The V call is TRBV11-1, the J call TRBJ2-1; TRBD2 aligns across 7 bases. V dropped 6 bases and J dropped 6; count of bases not matched to a gene: 11. The CDR3 has 15 residues. Germline CDR1 SGHAT, CDR2 FQDESV (reference sequence). CDR3 region: CASSSWAGGSNEQFF. The CDR3, as DNA: TGTGCCAGCAGTTCTTGGGCGGGCGGGAGCAATGAGCAGTTCTTC. Full variable domain (outside the CDR3, taken from reference TRBV11-1 and TRBJ2-1): EAEVAQSPRYKITEKSQAVAFWCDPISGHATLYWYRQILGQGPELLVQFQDESVVDDSQLPKDRFSAERLKGVDSTLKIQPAELGDSAMYLCASSSWAGGSNEQFFGPGTRLTVL.

The V gene is TRBV29-1, the J gene TRBJ1-2; D gene unclear. The CDR3 covers 12 residues. Germline-derived CDR1 and CDR2 are SQVTM and ANQGSEA. Trimming cost V 4 bases and J 4 bases, with 10 bases left between them. The CDR3 DNA reads as TGCAGCGTTGCTGTGCCAATCTATGGCTACACCTTC. As protein: CSVAVPIYGYTF.

This clone was observed once. The J gene is TRBJ2-3, the V gene TRBV5-1, with TRBD1 identical over 12 bases. CDR1 and CDR2 from the germline V gene are SGHRS and YFSETQ. Trimming at V came to 0 bases and at J to 6 bases, leaving 5 bases not matched to a gene. The CDR3 runs to 16 residues. As DNA, the CDR3 is TGCGCCAGCAGCTTGGTAGGGACAGGGGGCTTCGATACGCAGTATTTT. It specifies CASSLVGTGGFDTQYF.

V and J are TRBV27 and TRBJ2-5; D may match TRBD1 or TRBD2 (6 bases each). Trimming cost V 6 bases and J 4 bases, with 15 bases left between them. There are 14 residues in the CDR3. Germline values: CDR1 MNHEY, CDR2 SMNVEV (reference sequence). CDR3 sequence: CASRTLGGRETQYF. CDR3 DNA: TGTGCCAGCAGGACTCTCGGGGGCCGAGAGACCCAGTACTTC.

As to this clone: The sample holds other DNA sequences that translate to the same CDR3. The genes are TRBV27 and TRBJ2-7, with unresolved D. Germline V gives CDR1 MNHEY, CDR2 SMNVEV (reference sequence). V lost 2 bases and J lost 3, with 8 bases in between. The CDR3 runs to 13 residues. CDR3 protein: CASSLGIIYEQYF. The CDR3 region has the DNA TGTGCCAGCAGTTTAGGTATAATCTACGAGCAGTACTTC.

With respect to this clone: Other DNA sequences within the sample encode an identical CDR3. The chain joins TRBV14 to TRBJ2-5; D call uncertain. Trimming left V 0 bases short and J 5 bases short, with 4 bases between. The CDR3 is made up of 12 amino acids. Germline loops: CDR1 SGHDN, CDR2 FVKESK. CDR3 sequence reads: CASSQDFETQYF. CDR3 nucleotides: TGTGCCAGCAGCCAAGATTTTGAGACCCAGTACTTC. The full variable domain, in which reference TRBV14 and TRBJ2-5 provide the parts outside the CDR3, is EAGVTQFPSHSVIEKGQTVTLRCDPISGHDNLYWYRRVMGKEIKFLLHFVKESKQDESGMPNNRFLAERTGGTYSTLKVQPAELEDSGVYFCASSQDFETQYFGPGTRLLVL.